A single TCR beta chain is shown here with its context. Only in-frame clones appear in the TCRdb table, and some are missing; sequencing was by immunoSEQ multiplex PCR. The data contain 150,000 to 200,000 clones, approximately 90% of them singletons. These data come from a study of cytomegalovirus exposure and HLA in healthy donors. Sequenced input: PBMCs. This clonotype was obtained from a woman aged 25-40 years in good health and CMV-seronegative.

CDR3 amino acids: CASSQGQGELGPQHF. CDR3 DNA sequence: TGTGCCAGCAGTCAGGGACAGGGGGAGTTGGGGCCCCAGCATTTT. The rearrangement uses TRBV6-6 and TRBJ1-5, with 11 bases aligning to TRBD1. Germline V gives CDR1 MNHNY, CDR2 SVGAGI (reference sequence). Germline trimming cut 5 bases from V and 9 bases from J; bases unmatched to any gene: 9. The CDR3 covers 15 residues.